This TCR beta chain was found in a study of blood T cell repertoires in COVID-19. Study-level information: The United States, Italy and Spain supplied acute and convalescent COVID-19 samples.

Germline V lookup: CDR1 SEHNR, CDR2 FQNEAQ (reference sequence). Trimming cost V 3 bases and J 1 base; bases outside gene matches: 4. The CDR3 length is 15 residues. In the authors' methods: Amplification of reference gene primers provided the estimated nucleated cell counts. Measured with immunoSEQ multiplex PCR; TCRdb has only the in-frame clones, and not every one. That table gives V, J and clone size, and the DNA gave D and trimming. The sample consists of around 160,000 clones, approximately 87% of them appearing once. The chain joins TRBV7-9 to TRBJ1-2, with 8 nucleotides matching TRBD1. Specimen: peripheral blood. The source of this sequence is a man aged 80 or over with acute or convalescent COVID-19. CDR3 in amino acids: CASSFSDRGNYGYTF. In DNA, the CDR3 is TGTGCCAGCAGCTTTTCCGACAGGGGTAACTATGGCTACACCTTC.